This T cell receptor beta chain was identified during a study of blood T cell repertoires in COVID-19. Study summary: Samples of COVID-19 (acute and convalescent) were obtained from the United States, Italy and Spain.

The length of the CDR3 is 13 residues. V lost 6 bases and J 2 bases, leaving 10 bases between the germline ends. The germline gives CDR1 MRHNA, CDR2 SNTAGT. Repertoires were generated with immunoSEQ multiplex PCR, while TCRdb's copy carries only in-frame clones and drops some. Of under 350,000 clones in the sample, 80% to 95% are singletons; the top ten hold 6.8%. The Seattle site enrolled patients during active infection and followed them longitudinally. Sequencing used peripheral blood. The V and J genes are TRBV6-4 and TRBJ1-1, with D possibly being TRBD1 (6 bases). The sequence came from a woman younger than 45 with COVID-19, enrolled during active disease. The CDR3 here is CASRTGPNTEAFF. In nucleotides, the CDR3 is TGTGCCAGCAGGACAGGCCCTAACACTGAAGCTTTCTTT.